Listed below are T cell receptor beta chains from one sample, sequenced in a study of control samples from healthy donors and cancer patients. Generated by immunoSEQ multiplex PCR, the TCRdb table keeps only in-frame clones and is missing some. Altogether roughly 220,000 clones are present, around 94% being singletons, with the ten largest covering around 1.5%. Sequenced sample: blood. These receptor sequences come from a man aged 50 to 59 in good health. The CDR3 runs from the conserved cysteine through the conserved F or W. A D gene is named only where the DNA matches it firmly. Some rows have no size entry. The others give once, few or many, or a class for an expanded clone.

J | size | D | V | CDR3 | DNA
TRBJ2-3 | once | . | TRBV7-3 | CASSPFPSTDTQYF | TGTGCCAGCAGCCCCTTCCCGTCCACAGATACGCAGTATTTT
TRBJ1-3 | . | . | TRBV7-9 | CASSRDVDTIYF | TGTGCCAGCAGCCGCGACGTGGACACCATATATTTT
TRBJ2-3 | . | . | TRBV11-2 | CASSSDLIPDTQYF | TGTGCCAGCAGCTCCGACTTGATTCCAGATACGCAGTATTTT
TRBJ2-7 | once | . | TRBV18 | CASSPPTGTYEQYF | TGTGCCAGCTCACCACCGACAGGAACCTACGAGCAGTACTTC
TRBJ2-3 | . | TRBD2 | TRBV5-1 | CASSPPLGLAASDTQYF | TGCGCCAGCAGTCCCCCCCTTGGACTAGCGGCGTCAGATACGCAGTATTTT
TRBJ1-5 | . | TRBD1 | TRBV4-2 | CASSQAPGTDSNQPQHF | TGTGCCAGCAGCCAAGCTCCCGGGACAGATAGCAATCAGCCCCAGCATTTT
TRBJ1-2 | . | . | TRBV6-5 | CASYQGSPNYGYTF | TGTGCCAGCTACCAGGGCTCCCCTAACTATGGCTACACCTTC
TRBJ2-2 | . | . | TRBV19 | CASSIFNTGELFF | TGTGCCAGTAGTATCTTTAACACCGGGGAGCTGTTTTTT
TRBJ1-2 | . | . | TRBV20-1 | CSASSKGVYGYTF | TGCAGTGCTAGTAGCAAGGGGGTCTATGGCTACACCTTC
TRBJ2-5 | . | TRBD2 | TRBV7-3 | CASSPAGGLETQYF | TGTGCCAGCAGCCCGGCGGGGGGCCTCGAGACCCAGTACTTC
TRBJ1-2 | . | TRBD1 | TRBV30 | CAWSGTGAGYTF | TGTGCCTGGAGTGGGACAGGAGCCGGCTACACCTTC
TRBJ2-6 | . | TRBD1 | TRBV5-1 | CASSQSRGPGANVLTF | TGCGCCAGCAGCCAATCCAGGGGGCCTGGGGCCAACGTCCTGACTTTC
TRBJ2-7 | . | . | TRBV5-1 | CASSLSQDEQYF | TGCGCCAGCAGCTTGAGTCAGGACGAGCAGTACTTC
TRBJ1-5 | few | . | TRBV27 | CASTGYSQPQHF | TGTGCCAGCACAGGATACAGTCAGCCCCAGCATTTT
TRBJ1-6 | . | . | TRBV19 | CASSVKEIGTPLHF | TGTGCCAGTAGTGTCAAGGAAATAGGCACACCCCTCCACTTT
TRBJ1-4 | . | . | TRBV10-3 | CAISGGDGDEKLFF | TGTGCCATCAGTGGGGGGGATGGTGATGAAAAACTGTTTTTT
TRBJ2-7 | . | TRBD1 | TRBV5-4 | CASSHGGQGAREQYF | TGTGCCAGCAGCCACGGGGGACAGGGGGCCCGGGAGCAGTACTTC
TRBJ2-7 | . | . | TRBV6-5 | CASRRYRAYEQYF | TGTGCCAGCAGACGATACAGGGCCTACGAGCAGTACTTC
TRBJ2-2 | . | . | TRBV20-1 | CSASLLTGTGELFF | TGCAGTGCTAGTTTGCTCACGGGGACCGGGGAGCTGTTTTTT
TRBJ1-1 | few | . | TRBV7-2 | CASSLGQMMNTEAFF | TGTGCCAGCAGCTTAGGGCAGATGATGAACACTGAAGCTTTCTTT
TRBJ2-6 | . | . | TRBV3-1/TRBV3-2 | CGSSSGANVLTF | TGTGGATCTAGCTCTGGGGCCAACGTCCTGACTTTC
TRBJ1-1 | . | . | TRBV11-2 | CASSLIQGPTEAFF | TGTGCCAGCAGCTTAATACAGGGCCCCACTGAAGCTTTCTTT
TRBJ1-4 | . | TRBD1 | TRBV2 | CASSARDSTNEKLFF | TGTGCCAGCAGTGCCAGGGACAGTACTAATGAAAAACTGTTTTTT
TRBJ1-6 | . | . | TRBV20-1 | CSASGWNNSPLHF | TGCAGTGCTAGTGGTTGGAATAATTCACCCCTCCACTTT
TRBJ1-1 | . | . | TRBV29-1 | CSAQLSVNTEAFF | TGCAGTGCCCAATTATCAGTGAACACTGAAGCTTTCTTT
TRBJ2-7 | . | TRBD1 | TRBV5-1 | CASSLGRTGEGEQYF | TGCGCCAGCAGCTTGGGCAGGACAGGGGAGGGCGAGCAGTACTTC
TRBJ2-6 | . | . | TRBV5-1 | CASSLEGLGANVLTF | TGCGCCAGCAGCTTGGAAGGGCTGGGGGCCAACGTCCTGACTTTC
TRBJ2-1 | . | . | TRBV7-9 | CASSPLTQPGWFNEQFF | TGTGCCAGCAGCCCTTTAACCCAGCCTGGATGGTTCAATGAGCAGTTCTTC
TRBJ1-2 | . | . | TRBV25-1 | CASSGSERARGYTF | TGTGCCAGCAGTGGCAGCGAGAGGGCAAGGGGCTACACCTTC
TRBJ2-1 | . | TRBD2 | TRBV5-5 | CASSLGGGVYNEQFF | TGTGCCAGCAGCTTGGGCGGGGGGGTATACAATGAGCAGTTCTTC
TRBJ2-2 | . | . | TRBV4-2 | CASSLKLETGELFF | TGTGCCAGCAGCCTCAAGCTGGAAACCGGGGAGCTGTTTTTT
TRBJ2-7 | . | . | TRBV7-9 | CASSSQAGFEQYF | TGTGCCAGCAGCTCCCAGGCTGGATTTGAGCAGTACTTC
TRBJ2-3 | . | . | TRBV24-1 | CATSDFRGADTQYF | TGTGCCACCAGTGATTTCCGAGGAGCAGATACGCAGTATTTT
TRBJ2-1 | once | TRBD2 | TRBV4-1 | CASSQDPPTSGGEDNEQFF | TGCGCCAGCAGCCAAGATCCACCGACTAGCGGGGGGGAAGACAATGAGCAGTTCTTC
TRBJ1-6 | . | . | TRBV2 | CASRGIVDNSPLHF | TGTGCCAGCAGGGGGATCGTAGATAATTCACCCCTCCACTTT
TRBJ1-2 | . | . | TRBV5-4 | CASSLGLIYGYTF | TGTGCCAGCAGCTTGGGCCTTATCTATGGCTACACCTTC
TRBJ2-3 | . | TRBD2 | TRBV5-1 | CASSSGLAADTQYF | TGCGCCAGCAGCTCGGGACTAGCAGCAGATACGCAGTATTTT
TRBJ2-4 | . | TRBD2 | TRBV25-1 | CASSEAGGGKNIQYF | TGTGCCAGCAGTGAGGCGGGGGGAGGTAAAAACATTCAGTACTTC
TRBJ1-3 | . | . | TRBV7-6 | CASSLSVPGAATGNTIYF | TGTGCCAGCAGCTTATCTGTCCCCGGGGCCGCAACTGGAAACACCATATATTTT
TRBJ2-2 | once | . | TRBV11-2 | CASSPLRDLRNTGELFF | TGTGCCAGCAGCCCGCTTCGGGACCTACGGAACACCGGGGAGCTGTTTTTT
TRBJ2-7 | . | TRBD1 | TRBV10-1 | CASNRGQGYEQYF | TGCGCCAGCAATAGAGGACAGGGCTACGAGCAGTACTTC
TRBJ1-2 | . | TRBD1 | TRBV29-1 | CSVRAGTGDYGYTF | TGCAGCGTTCGCGCCGGGACAGGAGACTATGGCTACACCTTC
TRBJ1-1 | . | . | TRBV5-1 | CASSLLKEGSEAFF | TGCGCCAGCAGCTTGTTAAAAGAAGGGAGTGAAGCTTTCTTT
TRBJ1-2 | . | . | TRBV5-1 | CASSFDSSYGYTF | TGCGCCAGCAGCTTTGACAGCTCCTATGGCTACACCTTC
TRBJ1-5 | . | . | TRBV15 | CATSRDQGLHQPQHF | TGTGCCACCAGCAGAGATCAAGGGCTCCACCAGCCCCAGCATTTT